The source of this TCR beta chain is a study of cytotoxic CD8 clonotypes in ibrutinib-treated CLL. CDR1 and CDR2 from the germline V gene are MDHEN and SYDVKM. V lost 2 bases and J lost 7, with 9 bases in between. This CDR3 region has 13 residues. TCR beta libraries used approximately 2.2 micrograms of DNA from cryopreserved PBMCs. Turning to this clone: The antigen remains unidentified. Other nucleotide sequences in the sample specify the same CDR3.

Study-wide results and caveats: Baseline-level clonality went beyond age-matched healthy donors and moved in step with circulating CD8+ T-cell counts. Clonality rose at ibrutinib response, held steady in sustained remission, and fell toward baseline at progression.

Using immunoSEQ multiplex PCR, the repertoire was profiled, and TCRdb retains in-frame clones only, with some absent. This sample has 150,000 to 200,000 clones, with about 88% found just once. The sample consisted of PBMCs, taken at disease progression, from a patient treated with ibrutinib. This receptor was identified in a human donor with chronic lymphocytic leukemia. V is TRBV28 and J is TRBJ2-1; TRBD2 might be the D (5 bases). DNA of the CDR3: TGTGCCAGCAGTTTAGCGGGTTATAATGAGCAGTTCTTC. Amino acid sequence: CASSLAGYNEQFF.